One and the same sample provided the 10 T cell receptor beta chains below, sequenced in a study of shared clonotypes between healthy human individuals (dated by TCRdb to about 2020). Receptor amplification or capture employed the immunoSEQ multiplex PCR assay. Here the immuneACCESS table is served through TCRdb, limited to in-frame sequences with V and J called. Missing clones are a known gap in these copies; in checked studies unresolved V genes cover under half, and the rest lacks a known reason. The sample table holds more than 1 million clones, of which 75% to 80% were seen once. Jointly, the top ten make up more than 0.5% of the sample. The sequenced sample consisted of memory CD4+ T cells from PBMCs. The intended sense of this specimen's cell subset or site label: CD45RA-negative fraction. The receptors were gathered from a man between 18 and 35 years old in good health. Some clones in this sample may be carry-over from other donors' samples.

Only a few counts were recorded for this clone. The rearrangement uses TRBV19 and TRBJ2-1, with 9 bases aligning to TRBD2. In germline, CDR1 is LNHDA, CDR2 SQIVND (reference sequence). The junction had 12 bases not matched to a gene; V was cut back by 6 bases and J by 0 bases. The CDR3 runs to 18 residues. The CDR3 DNA is TGTGCCAGTAGGCTAGGGGCTAGCGGGACAAGCTCCTACAATGAGCAGTTCTTC. Protein sequence: CASRLGASGTSSYNEQFF.

This clone came up many times. The V call is TRBV5-1, the J call TRBJ2-5; maybe TRBD1 (6 bases). With 4 bases removed from V and 5 bases from J, the gap between germline ends came to 15 bases. The CDR3 consists of 14 residues. The germline V gene encodes CDR1 SGHRS and CDR2 YFSETQ. CDR3: CASSPKQGWETQYF. CDR3 bases: TGCGCCAGCAGCCCAAAACAGGGTTGGGAGACCCAGTACTTC.

This clone was picked up a small number of times. V usage is TRBV4-1 and J usage is TRBJ2-1; D might be TRBD1 or TRBD2, each matching 5 bases. This CDR3 comprises 17 residues. From germline, CDR1 is MGHRA and CDR2 YSYEKL. The V end lost 0 bases, the J end lost 9 bases, and 21 bases lay between the germline ends. CDR3 bases: TGCGCCAGCAGCCAAGATAGTAGGGACCCGAGGGGTCCTGAGCAGTTCTTC. Translated: CASSQDSRDPRGPEQFF.

The chain couples TRBV2 to TRBJ1-3; D is possibly TRBD1 (6 bases). V gave up 4 bases and J gave up 0 bases, with 7 bases separating them. There are 14 residues in the CDR3. The germline gives CDR1 SNHLY, CDR2 FYNNEI. The CDR3, as DNA: TGTGCCAGCAGTGCAGGGGTCTCTGGAAACACCATATATTTT. It is translated as CASSAGVSGNTIYF.

This clone appeared a few times. The chain couples TRBV7-9 to TRBJ2-3, with D perhaps matching TRBD2 (5 bases). The germline V gene encodes CDR1 SEHNR and CDR2 FQNEAQ (reference sequence). The CDR3 loop spans 13 amino acids. The V and J ends lost 3 bases and 5 bases respectively, with 9 bases between them. The CDR3 DNA is TGTGCCAGCAGCTTCCTCGGGGAAGATACGCAGTATTTT. Encoded protein: CASSFLGEDTQYF.

The V gene is TRBV28, the J gene TRBJ1-2; D is ambiguous. The germline V gene encodes CDR1 MDHEN and CDR2 SYDVKM. Deletions cut 7 bases from V and 1 base from J, with 10 bases between. The CDR3 runs 13 residues. The CDR3 here is CASMSTSNYGYTF. The CDR3 DNA follows: TGTGCCAGCATGTCGACCAGTAACTATGGCTACACCTTC.

The chain links TRBV6-5 to TRBJ2-6, with unresolved D. V dropped 0 bases and J dropped 2 bases, with 5 bases sitting between them. The CDR3 has 15 residues. Germline CDR1 and CDR2: MNHEY and SVGAGI. The CDR3 nucleotides read TGTGCCAGCAGTTACTCGATCACTGGGGCCAACGTCCTGACTTTC. The encoded protein is CASSYSITGANVLTF.

The rearrangement uses TRBV7-2 and TRBJ1-1; D is ambiguous. CDR3 length: 13 residues. Germline V gives CDR1 SGHTA, CDR2 FQGNSA. The germline V and J ends were trimmed by 5 bases and 6 bases, with 13 bases remaining between them. The CDR3 reads CASSPRTGSEAFF. The CDR3 nucleotides are TGTGCCAGCAGCCCAAGAACGGGGTCTGAAGCTTTCTTT.

CDR3 DNA: TGTGCCAGCAGCTTGGAGTGGATGAGGGGGAACACTGAAGCTTTCTTT. This codes for CASSLEWMRGNTEAFF. The chain combines TRBV5-4 with TRBJ1-1; a weak D match, TRBD1 (5 bases). Per the germline V gene, CDR1 is SGHNT and CDR2 is YYREEE (reference sequence). The CDR3 is 16 residues long. Trimming took 0 bases from V and 1 from J, leaving 13 bases between them.

This chain uses TRBV6-1 with TRBJ1-2; D is perhaps TRBD1 (5 bases). CDR3 length equals 13 residues. With 6 bases removed from V and 4 bases from J, the gap between germline ends came to 12 bases. CDR1 MNHNS and CDR2 SASEGT come from the germline V gene. The CDR3 here is CASRGTVSYGYTF. In nucleotides, the CDR3 is TGTGCCAGCAGGGGGACGGTCTCCTATGGCTACACCTTC.